This passage covers 21 T cell receptor beta chains from one sample sequenced in a study of blood T cell repertoires in COVID-19. The table came from immunoSEQ multiplex PCR; TCRdb's copy has only in-frame clones and leaves some out. The sample includes 100,000 to 120,000 clones, over 65% of them seen just once. Sequences were obtained from peripheral blood. Source of these receptors: a woman of 80 years or more with acute or convalescent COVID-19.

The V call is TRBV6-5, the J call TRBJ2-5; TRBD1 matches at 11 bases. Germline V gene lookup returns CDR1 MNHEY and CDR2 SVGAGI. The CDR3 is 15 amino acids. Trimming cost V 6 bases and J 3 bases; bases outside gene matches: 6. CDR3 residues: CASSQDRGPEETQYF. For the CDR3, the DNA is TGTGCCAGCAGCCAGGACAGGGGGCCCGAAGAGACCCAGTACTTC.

The chain combines TRBV2 with TRBJ2-4; D is possibly TRBD2 (6 bases). The CDR3 spans 12 residues. Germline CDR1 SNHLY, CDR2 FYNNEI. V dropped 5 bases and J dropped 16 bases, with 18 bases sitting between them. The chain's CDR3 is CASSPGPGGFYF. CDR3 DNA: TGTGCCAGCAGTCCGGGCCCCGGGGGTTTTTACTTC.

The chain recombines TRBV5-5 with TRBJ1-2; 10 positions match TRBD1. Germline V CDR1 and CDR2: SGHKS, YYEKEE (reference sequence). The CDR3 extends over 13 amino acids. V lost 4 bases, J lost 6 bases, and 3 bases stayed unmatched. The CDR3 DNA reads TGTGCCAGCAGCACCGGGACAGGGGATGGCTACACCTTC. Protein: CASSTGTGDGYTF.

V is TRBV21-1 and J is TRBJ2-2; TRBD2, the table's D call, lacks a check against the DNA. TRBV21-1 is described as a pseudogene. This CDR3 has 17 amino acids. The CDR3 bases are TGTGCCAGCAGCTCAAGGGCGGGGGCGAGGGACACCGGGGAGCTGTTTTTT. It encodes CASSSRAGARDTGELFF.

This chain uses TRBV6-5 with TRBJ2-1, with D possibly TRBD2 on 6 matching bases. Trimming cost V 6 bases and J 0 bases, with 12 bases left between them. Germline lookup yields CDR1 MNHEY and CDR2 SVGAGI. The CDR3 length is 15 residues. The CDR3 DNA reads TGTGCCAGCAGCGGGAGAGGTGCCTCCTACAATGAGCAGTTCTTC. Its translation: CASSGRGASYNEQFF.

This clone is a singleton in its sample. The CDR3 nucleotides read TGTGCCAGCAGCTTAGCGGGAGGGGGGCTAGCGGGAGGATTAAATGAGCAGTTCTTC. Its translation is CASSLAGGGLAGGLNEQFF. This chain connects TRBV7-2 to TRBJ2-1, with 11 bases identical to TRBD2. The V gene end was trimmed by 0 bases and the J gene end by 7 bases; junction bases not matched to a gene: 14. This CDR3 spans 19 amino acids. Germline loops: CDR1 SGHTA, CDR2 FQGNSA.

This clone was recorded once. The chain links TRBV28 to TRBJ2-4, with TRBD1 as a possible D gene (5 bases). In germline, CDR1 is MDHEN, CDR2 SYDVKM. The CDR3 runs to 13 residues. With 7 bases removed from V and 8 bases from J, the gap between germline ends came to 15 bases. CDR3 in DNA: TGTGCCAGCACCCAAGGGGCGGAGTACATTCAGTACTTC. The encoded protein is CASTQGAEYIQYF. The variable domain in full, with the rest retrieved from reference TRBV28 and TRBJ2-4, is DVKVTQSSRYLVKRTGEKVFLECVQDMDHENMFWYRQDPGLGLRLIYFSYDVKMKEKGDIPEGYSVSREKKERFSLILESASTNQTSMYLCASTQGAEYIQYFGAGTRLSVL.

The sample holds a few counts of this clone. The rearrangement uses TRBV6-5 and TRBJ1-6; 8 bases are a match to TRBD1. With V trimmed by 4 bases and J by 9 bases, 5 bases remained unmatched. This CDR3 spans 14 amino acids. Germline assignment: CDR1 MNHEY and CDR2 SVGAGI. CDR3 DNA sequence: TGTGCCAGCAGTTCAGGGGGCGCCGGTTCACCCCTCCACTTT. This gives the protein CASSSGGAGSPLHF.

The chain couples TRBV19 to TRBJ1-5; 7 bases are shared with TRBD1. V trimming: 6 bases; J trimming: 4 bases; junction bases outside the gene matches: 9. The germline gives CDR1 LNHDA, CDR2 SQIVND (reference sequence). This CDR3 has 15 amino acids. The CDR3 DNA reads as TGTGCCAGTAGGCCGACAGGGCTGCGGAATCAGCCCCAGCATTTT. The encoded protein is CASRPTGLRNQPQHF.

The chain joins TRBV7-3 to TRBJ2-5, with D maybe TRBD2 (5 bases). The CDR3 contains 15 residues. V gave up 2 bases and J gave up 4 bases, with 14 bases separating them. Per the germline V gene, CDR1 is SGHTA and CDR2 is FQGTGA. The CDR3 sequence: CASSLGLSLGETQYF. In DNA form, the CDR3 reads TGTGCCAGCAGCTTAGGACTCTCCCTGGGAGAGACCCAGTACTTC. Variable domain in full (rest from reference TRBV7-3 and TRBJ2-5): GAGVSQTPSNKVTEKGKYVELRCDPISGHTALYWYRQSLGQGPEFLIYFQGTGAADDSGLPNDRFFAVRPEGSVSTLKIQRTERGDSAVYLCASSLGLSLGETQYFGPGTRLLVL.

The chain combines TRBV7-8 with TRBJ1-1; D perhaps matches TRBD1 (6 bases). V gave up 4 bases and J gave up 7 bases, with 19 bases separating them. Germline lookup yields CDR1 SGHVS and CDR2 FQNEAQ. The CDR3 covers 15 residues. CDR3 loop: CASSSNPTPTGEAFF. As DNA, the CDR3 is TGTGCCAGCAGCTCAAACCCCACCCCGACAGGTGAAGCTTTCTTT.

This clone was detected a few times. This chain connects TRBV20-1 to TRBJ2-3; D uncertain. The CDR3 length is 10 residues. Trimming cost V 2 bases and J 6 bases, with 3 bases left between them. Germline V gives CDR1 DFQATT, CDR2 SNEGSKA (reference sequence). The CDR3 sequence: CSARLDTQYF. CDR3 in DNA: TGCAGTGCTAGACTGGATACGCAGTATTTT.

The chain uses TRBV18 and TRBJ2-7; D is perhaps TRBD1 (5 bases). This CDR3 region has 13 residues. CDR1 is KGHSH, CDR2 LQKENI, per germline. Trimming removed 3 bases at V and 3 bases at J, with 9 bases between. CDR3 coding DNA: TGTGCCAGCTCACCGGCAACAGGCTACGAGCAGTACTTC. Protein product: CASSPATGYEQYF. The full variable domain, completed using reference TRBV18 and TRBJ2-7, is NAGVMQNPRHLVRRRGQEARLRCSPMKGHSHVYWYRQLPEEGLKFMVYLQKENIIDESGMPKERFSAEFPKEGPSILRIQQVVRGDSAAYFCASSPATGYEQYFGPGTRLTVT.

J is TRBJ2-1 and V is TRBV28, with 11 bases matching TRBD2. This CDR3 region has 16 residues. The ends lost 7 bases at V and 5 bases at J; junction bases unmatched: 10. Germline values: CDR1 MDHEN, CDR2 SYDVKM. The CDR3 spells CASMGWGTSGHNEQFF. The CDR3 bases are TGTGCCAGCATGGGCTGGGGGACTAGCGGCCACAATGAGCAGTTCTTC.

The V gene is TRBV3-1 (or the pseudogene TRBV3-2), the J gene TRBJ2-5; a possible D gene is TRBD1 (6 bases). This CDR3 spans 15 amino acids. The germline V and J ends were trimmed by 5 bases and 7 bases, with 20 bases remaining between them. CDR1 LGHDT and CDR2 YNNKEL come from the germline V gene (reference sequence). The CDR3 nucleotides are TGTGCCAGCAGCGATGGATTGGGGGCCGCGGGGACCCAGTACTTC. Protein product: CASSDGLGAAGTQYF.

The V and J genes are TRBV30 and TRBJ2-3; maybe TRBD1 (5 bases). Germline V gene sequence: CDR1 GTSNPN, CDR2 SVGIG (reference sequence). With 4 bases removed from V and 9 bases from J, the gap between germline ends came to 17 bases. The CDR3 runs 13 residues. The CDR3: CAWTPRQGKTQYF. The CDR3 DNA reads TGTGCCTGGACCCCCCGCCAGGGAAAGACGCAGTATTTT.

The chain combines TRBV19 with TRBJ1-1; D is unresolved. The CDR3 length is 15 residues. CDR1 is LNHDA and CDR2 is SQIVND in the germline V gene (reference sequence). With 3 bases removed from V and 4 bases from J, the gap between germline ends came to 15 bases. The CDR3 DNA is TGTGCCAGTAGTATTTATTTGGGAGGAGCCACTGAAGCTTTCTTT. Encoded protein: CASSIYLGGATEAFF.

The chain carries TRBV19 and TRBJ1-4, with D perhaps matching TRBD1 (6 bases). This CDR3 is built from 15 residues. The germline V and J ends were trimmed by 4 bases and 3 bases, with 12 bases remaining between them. CDR1 is LNHDA and CDR2 is SQIVND in the germline V gene (reference sequence). CDR3 amino acids: CASSTRTVSNEKLFF. DNA of the CDR3: TGTGCCAGTAGTACACGGACAGTCTCTAATGAAAAACTGTTTTTT. The full variable domain, completed using reference TRBV19 and TRBJ1-4, is DGGITQSPKYLFRKEGQNVTLSCEQNLNHDAMYWYRQDPGQGLRLIYYSQIVNDFQKGDIAEGYSVSREKKESFPLTVTSAQKNPTAFYLCASSTRTVSNEKLFFGSGTQLSVL.

This clone is a singleton in its sample. The gene calls are TRBV6-5 and TRBJ2-3; D is perhaps TRBD1 (7 bases). The germline V gene has CDR1 MNHEY and CDR2 SVGAGI. The CDR3 runs 13 residues. Trimming cost V 8 bases and J 2 bases, with 11 bases left between them. CDR3 DNA sequence: TGTGCCAGCCAGGGGGAGGTCACAGATACGCAGTATTTT. This gives the protein CASQGEVTDTQYF.

The J gene is TRBJ1-4, the V gene TRBV7-9; D gene unclear. Per the germline V gene, CDR1 is SEHNR and CDR2 is FQNEAQ (reference sequence). The V gene lost 2 bases and the J gene lost 4 bases, with 5 bases spanning the gap. CDR3 length: 13 residues. The CDR3 here is CASSLSGNEKLFF. The CDR3 bases are TGTGCCAGCAGCTTATCGGGTAATGAAAAACTGTTTTTT.

The chain uses TRBV5-1 and TRBJ1-1; 7 bases map to TRBD1. This CDR3 has 15 amino acids. The germline V gene encodes CDR1 SGHRS and CDR2 YFSETQ. J lost 3 bases, V lost 4 bases, and 9 bases had no gene match. CDR3 in amino acids: CASSPYRGGDTEAFF. For the CDR3, the DNA is TGCGCCAGCAGCCCCTACAGGGGTGGGGACACTGAAGCTTTCTTT.